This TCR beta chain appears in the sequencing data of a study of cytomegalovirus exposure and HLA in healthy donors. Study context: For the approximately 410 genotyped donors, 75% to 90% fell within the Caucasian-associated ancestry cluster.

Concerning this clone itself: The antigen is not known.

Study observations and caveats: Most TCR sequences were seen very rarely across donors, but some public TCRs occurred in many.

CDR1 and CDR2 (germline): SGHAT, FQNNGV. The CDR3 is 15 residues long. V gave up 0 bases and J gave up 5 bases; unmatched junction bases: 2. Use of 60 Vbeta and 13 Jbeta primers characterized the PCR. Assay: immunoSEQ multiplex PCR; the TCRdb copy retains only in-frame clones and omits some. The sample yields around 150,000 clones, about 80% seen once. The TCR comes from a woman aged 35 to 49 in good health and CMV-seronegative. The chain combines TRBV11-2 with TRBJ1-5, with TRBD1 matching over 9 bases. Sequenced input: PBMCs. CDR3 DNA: TGTGCCAGCAGCTTAGAGGGACAGGGACATCAGCCCCAGCATTTT. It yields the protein CASSLEGQGHQPQHF.